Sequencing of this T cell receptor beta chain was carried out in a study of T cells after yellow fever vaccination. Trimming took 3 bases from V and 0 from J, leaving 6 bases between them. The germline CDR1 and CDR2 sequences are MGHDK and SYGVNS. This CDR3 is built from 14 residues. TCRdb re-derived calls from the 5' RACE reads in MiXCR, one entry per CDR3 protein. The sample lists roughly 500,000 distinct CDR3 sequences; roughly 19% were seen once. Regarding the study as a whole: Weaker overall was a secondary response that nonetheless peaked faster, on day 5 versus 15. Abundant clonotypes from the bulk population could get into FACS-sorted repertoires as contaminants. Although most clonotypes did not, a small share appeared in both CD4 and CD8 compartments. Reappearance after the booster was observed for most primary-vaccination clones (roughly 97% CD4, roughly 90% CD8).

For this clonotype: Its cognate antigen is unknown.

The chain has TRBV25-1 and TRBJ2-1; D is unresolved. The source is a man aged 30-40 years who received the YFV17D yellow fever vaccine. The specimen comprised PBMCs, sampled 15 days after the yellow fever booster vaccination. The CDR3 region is CASSDVSSYNEQFF. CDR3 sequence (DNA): TGTGCCAGCAGTGATGTCAGCTCCTACAATGAGCAGTTCTTC.